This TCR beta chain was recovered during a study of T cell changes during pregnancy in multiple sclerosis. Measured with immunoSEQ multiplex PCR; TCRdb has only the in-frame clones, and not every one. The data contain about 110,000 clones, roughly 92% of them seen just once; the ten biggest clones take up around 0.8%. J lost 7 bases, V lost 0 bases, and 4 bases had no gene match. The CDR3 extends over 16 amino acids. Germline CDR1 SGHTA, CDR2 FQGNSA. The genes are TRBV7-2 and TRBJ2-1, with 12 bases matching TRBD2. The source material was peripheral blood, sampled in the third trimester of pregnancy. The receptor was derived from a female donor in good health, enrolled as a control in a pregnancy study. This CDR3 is CASSLALAGGVNEQFF. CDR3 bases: TGTGCCAGCAGCTTAGCGCTAGCGGGGGGGGTAAATGAGCAGTTCTTC.